This T cell receptor beta chain was sequenced for a study of blood T cell repertoires in COVID-19. Study-wide background: Some COVID-19 samples were acute and others convalescent; all came from the United States, Italy and Spain. Nucleic acid was either cDNA or gDNA, and it came from T cells, B-cell-depleted T cells, or PBMCs.

CDR3 length: 13 residues. Germline V gene sequence: CDR1 MRHNA, CDR2 SNTAGT. V dropped 3 bases and J dropped 8 bases, with 13 bases sitting between them. In the original workflow: Estimation of nucleated cell counts relied on the amplification of reference gene primers. Clones were read by immunoSEQ multiplex PCR, and TCRdb kept only the in-frame ones, dropping some. The V and J calls and the clone size are those of that table, but D and trimming were determined from the DNA. The sample includes about 57,000 clones, more than 75% of them seen just once. The V gene is TRBV6-4, the J gene TRBJ1-1; unclear D gene. The sample comprised peripheral blood. This receptor was identified in a woman aged 60-70 years with acute or convalescent COVID-19. CDR3 loop: CASSEEVGFEAFF. CDR3 nucleotide sequence: TGTGCCAGCAGTGAGGAGGTCGGGTTCGAAGCTTTCTTT.